The sequence of this T cell receptor (beta chain) was determined in a study of blood T cell repertoires in COVID-19. Study in general: Specimens from acute and convalescent COVID-19 originated in the United States, Italy and Spain. The cDNA or gDNA used as material had been derived from T cells, B-cell-depleted T cells, or PBMCs.

CDR3 size: 15 residues. CDR1 and CDR2 (germline): KGHSH, LQKENI. V shed 3 bases and J 8 bases; nucleotides not matched to a gene: 8. In the source study's methods: By means of reference gene primer amplification, nucleated cell counts were estimated. Profiled with immunoSEQ multiplex PCR; TCRdb holds only in-frame clones, not every one. The DNA gave D and trimming, while V, J and clone size come from that table. The sample holds more than 300,000 clones, 70% to 90% seen once. Sequencing input: peripheral blood. This TCR came from a man aged 18 to 29 who had recovered from COVID-19. The chain has TRBV18 and TRBJ2-1; TRBD2 matches at 9 bases. In DNA, the CDR3 is TGTGCCAGCTCACCGGGACTAGCAAGAGGGGATGAGCAGTTCTTC. It is translated as CASSPGLARGDEQFF.